One sample yielded the 28 T cell receptor beta chains listed below, sequenced in a study of blood T cell repertoires in COVID-19. Clones were read by immunoSEQ multiplex PCR, and TCRdb kept only the in-frame ones, dropping some. The table records 200,000 to 250,000 clones, 75% to 90% of them present only once. The sample was peripheral blood. All receptors derive from a man between 25 and 39 years old with COVID-19, enrolled during active disease.

This chain connects TRBV30 to TRBJ1-2, with D uncertain. Trimming took off 0 bases at V and 8 bases at J, with 13 bases between the two ends. In germline, CDR1 is GTSNPN, CDR2 SVGIG (reference sequence). This CDR3 is 13 amino acids long. The CDR3 reads CAWSVRRERGYTF. Written as DNA, the CDR3 is TGTGCCTGGAGTGTAAGGAGGGAGCGGGGCTACACCTTC. Variable domain in full (rest from reference TRBV30 and TRBJ1-2): SQTIHQWPATLVQPVGSPLSLECTVEGTSNPNLYWYRQAAGRGLQLLFYSVGIGQISSEVPQNLSASRPQDRQFILSSKKLLLSDSGFYLCAWSVRRERGYTFGSGTRLTVV.

With regard to this clone: One end of the junction fails to match germline, which may point to a read error. This rearrangement joins TRBV19 to TRBJ2-5, with D possibly matching TRBD1 (5 bases). This CDR3 is 16 amino acids long. Germline-derived CDR1 and CDR2 are LNHDA and SQIVND (reference sequence). This CDR3 is CAGSISPLVPGETQYF. The CDR3, as DNA: TGTGCCGGTAGTATATCCCCCCTAGTACCAGGGGAGACCCAGTACTTC.

V usage is TRBV15 and J usage is TRBJ2-2; unclear D gene. V was clipped by 3 bases and J by 0 bases, with 8 bases between them. This CDR3 comprises 15 residues. Germline CDR1 is LNHNV and CDR2 is YYDKDF (reference sequence). DNA for the CDR3: TGTGCCACCAGCAGCCTAGAAACGAACACCGGGGAGCTGTTTTTT. Protein: CATSSLETNTGELFF.

V usage is TRBV7-9 and J usage is TRBJ2-2; TRBD2 matches 14 bases. J gave up 7 bases and V 4 bases, and 5 bases lay outside the gene matches. Germline V gives CDR1 SEHNR, CDR2 FQNEAQ (reference sequence). The CDR3 is made up of 16 amino acids. The CDR3 loop is CASSYQGLAGDGELFF. The DNA for the CDR3 is TGTGCCAGCAGCTACCAGGGACTAGCGGGAGACGGGGAGCTGTTTTTT.

As concerns this clone: The sample has other DNA sequences that encode this CDR3 too. The V gene is TRBV5-1, the J gene TRBJ2-3, with D possibly matching TRBD1 (5 bases). Between the trimmed V and J ends, which lost 2 bases and 1 base, there was a span of 5 bases. The CDR3 is made up of 13 amino acids. Germline assignment: CDR1 SGHRS and CDR2 YFSETQ. The CDR3 here is CASSLQGTDTQYF. DNA of the CDR3: TGCGCCAGCAGCTTACAGGGCACAGATACGCAGTATTTT.

The chain couples TRBV27 to TRBJ1-1; 8 positions agree with TRBD1. The CDR3 has 15 amino acids. In germline, CDR1 is MNHEY, CDR2 SMNVEV (reference sequence). Trimming removed 5 bases from V and 2 bases from J; junction bases left unmatched: 7. The chain's CDR3 is CASSGQGSINTEAFF. Here the CDR3 DNA reads TGTGCCAGCAGTGGACAGGGCTCTATTAACACTGAAGCTTTCTTT.

The rearrangement joins TRBV27 to TRBJ1-1; the match to TRBD1 covers 8 bases. The germline gives CDR1 MNHEY, CDR2 SMNVEV (reference sequence). CDR3 size: 14 residues. Trimming removed 3 bases from V and 1 base from J; junction bases left unmatched: 1. CDR3 nucleotides: TGTGCCAGCAGTTTGGGACAGGAGAACACTGAAGCTTTCTTT. Translating gives CASSLGQENTEAFF.

The count of this clone is one. V gene TRBV7-2 combines with J gene TRBJ2-1; tentatively, D is TRBD1 (6 bases). With 5 bases removed from V and 8 bases from J, the gap between germline ends came to 7 bases. Germline-derived CDR1 and CDR2 are SGHTA and FQGNSA. This CDR3 spans 11 amino acids. CDR3 nucleotides: TGTGCCAGCAGCCGGACAGATGAGCAGTTCTTC. Translation gives CASSRTDEQFF.

The V gene is TRBV7-2, the J gene TRBJ2-3; TRBD2 matches 9 bases. This CDR3 has 15 residues. V lost 3 bases to trimming and J lost 6 bases; unmatched junction nucleotides: 7. Germline CDR1 and CDR2: SGHTA and FQGNSA. CDR3 residues: CASSLSGGFTDTQYF. DNA for the CDR3: TGTGCCAGCAGCTTGAGCGGGGGGTTCACGGATACGCAGTATTTT.

The rearrangement joins TRBV19 to TRBJ2-7; TRBD1 matches 9 bases. This CDR3 comprises 15 residues. Germline values: CDR1 LNHDA, CDR2 SQIVND (reference sequence). V gave up 8 bases and J gave up 0 bases; unmatched junction bases: 8. The CDR3: CASSLGQGFSYEQYF. DNA for the CDR3: TGTGCCAGTTCCCTAGGACAGGGGTTCTCCTACGAGCAGTACTTC. The whole variable domain, remainder taken from reference TRBV19 and TRBJ2-7, is DGGITQSPKYLFRKEGQNVTLSCEQNLNHDAMYWYRQDPGQGLRLIYYSQIVNDFQKGDIAEGYSVSREKKESFPLTVTSAQKNPTAFYLCASSLGQGFSYEQYFGPGTRLTVT.

In its sample, this clone was seen a few times. A read error may account for a junction end that differs from germline. The V gene is TRBV6-1, the J gene TRBJ1-3; weak D call: TRBD1 (5 bases). This CDR3 has 12 residues. Germline V gene lookup returns CDR1 MNHNS and CDR2 SASEGT. CDR3 sequence (DNA): TGTGCCAGCAGTGAGGGCAGGGCCCCTAAGAATTTT. Its protein is CASSEGRAPKNF.

As regards this clone: Distinct nucleotide sequences in the sample also encode this CDR3. The chain joins TRBV5-1 to TRBJ1-5; no definite D call. The CDR3 is 14 residues long. Germline V gene lookup returns CDR1 SGHRS and CDR2 YFSETQ. Trimming shortened V by 4 bases and J by 2 bases, and 10 bases separated the two germline ends. CDR3 protein: CASSPEGGNQPQHF. The CDR3 DNA is TGCGCCAGCAGCCCAGAGGGAGGCAATCAGCCCCAGCATTTT.

This clone turned up a few times. This chain joins TRBV7-9 and TRBJ2-5, with D uncertain. This CDR3 has 13 residues. CDR1 SEHNR and CDR2 FQNEAQ come from the germline V gene (reference sequence). V lost 2 bases to trimming and J lost 1 base, with 5 bases between them. The CDR3 region is CASSLQIQETQYF. In DNA form, the CDR3 reads TGTGCCAGCAGCTTACAGATCCAAGAGACCCAGTACTTC.

This clone was observed a few times. V usage is TRBV10-3 and J usage is TRBJ1-5; a possible D gene is TRBD1 (6 bases). CDR1 is ENHRY and CDR2 is SYGVKD in the germline V gene. V lost 3 bases to trimming and J lost 0 bases, with 18 bases between them. This CDR3 is 18 amino acids long. The CDR3 loop is CAISDSWTEPYSNQPQHF. In DNA form, the CDR3 reads TGTGCCATCAGTGATTCCTGGACAGAGCCATATAGCAATCAGCCCCAGCATTTT.

J is TRBJ2-7 and V is TRBV5-1; D might be TRBD1 (6 bases). The CDR3 runs to 16 residues. The V gene lost 2 bases and the J gene lost 0 bases, with 15 bases spanning the gap. CDR1 is SGHRS, CDR2 YFSETQ, per germline. Here the CDR3 DNA reads TGCGCCAGCAGCTTCGGGGACACCACCAGCTCCTACGAGCAGTACTTC. Protein: CASSFGDTTSSYEQYF.

The J gene is TRBJ1-4, the V gene TRBV18, with D possibly being TRBD1 (5 bases). Germline V CDR1 and CDR2: KGHSH, LQKENI. The V gene lost 3 bases and the J gene lost 1 base, with 12 bases spanning the gap. This CDR3 is built from 16 residues. The CDR3, as DNA: TGTGCCAGCTCACCGGGGGGACGAGTAACTAATGAAAAACTGTTTTTT. Translation gives CASSPGGRVTNEKLFF.

V and J are TRBV24-1 and TRBJ2-7, with D possibly matching TRBD2 (6 bases). The germline gives CDR1 KGHDR, CDR2 SFDVKD. Trimming cost V 4 bases and J 1 base, with 13 bases left between them. The CDR3 runs 15 residues. The CDR3 DNA reads as TGTGCCACCAGTGAAGGAGGGTCTCTTTCCTACGAGCAGTACTTC. Translation gives CATSEGGSLSYEQYF.

This chain links TRBV27 with TRBJ2-1; a possible D gene is TRBD2 (7 bases). V gave up 5 bases and J gave up 4 bases, with 18 bases separating them. Germline CDR1 is MNHEY and CDR2 is SMNVEV (reference sequence). The CDR3 length is 16 residues. CDR3: CASSRGGGIGYNEQFF. The CDR3 bases are TGTGCCAGCAGTAGGGGGGGCGGGATCGGATACAATGAGCAGTTCTTC.

This rearrangement joins TRBV19 to TRBJ1-5; TRBD1 matches at 7 bases. The CDR3 runs to 16 residues. CDR1 LNHDA and CDR2 SQIVND come from the germline V gene (reference sequence). The junction had 13 bases not matched to a gene; V was cut back by 8 bases and J by 3 bases. The CDR3 region has the DNA TGTGCCAGTGTGGAACAGGGGCGGATGGACAATCAGCCCCAGCATTTT. This codes for CASVEQGRMDNQPQHF. Combining the CDR3 with reference TRBV19 and TRBJ1-5 gives the whole variable domain DGGITQSPKYLFRKEGQNVTLSCEQNLNHDAMYWYRQDPGQGLRLIYYSQIVNDFQKGDIAEGYSVSREKKESFPLTVTSAQKNPTAFYLCASVEQGRMDNQPQHFGDGTRLSIL.

This clone was observed once. This chain links TRBV29-1 with TRBJ1-1, with 9 bases aligning to TRBD1. This CDR3 contains 12 residues. Looked up from germline, CDR1 is SQVTM and CDR2 is ANQGSEA. Losses at the gene ends were 7 bases for V and 7 bases for J; bases not matched to a gene: 7. The CDR3 sequence is CSGGLTGGEAFF. CDR3 bases: TGCAGCGGGGGCCTGACAGGGGGTGAAGCTTTCTTT. The whole variable domain, remainder taken from reference TRBV29-1 and TRBJ1-1, is SAVISQKPSRDICQRGTSLTIQCQVDSQVTMMFWYRQQPGQSLTLIATANQGSEATYESGFVIDKFPISRPNLTFSTLTVSNMSPEDSSIYLCSGGLTGGEAFFGQGTRLTVV.

The genes are TRBV11-2 and TRBJ2-3, with 9 bases identical to TRBD2. This CDR3 has 15 amino acids. CDR1 SGHAT and CDR2 FQNNGV come from the germline V gene. The V and J ends lost 5 bases and 4 bases, in that order; junction bases with no gene match: 7. CDR3 loop: CASSPLAGLSDTQYF. The CDR3 DNA reads as TGTGCCAGCAGCCCTCTAGCGGGACTTTCAGATACGCAGTATTTT.

This clone was found once. The chain is built from TRBV14 and TRBJ1-2; TRBD1 aligns across 7 bases. With 4 bases clipped from V and 4 bases from J, the junction kept 12 bases outside the gene matches. Germline CDR1 is SGHDN and CDR2 is FVKESK. The CDR3 runs to 16 residues. CDR3 residues: CASSPERAQGIYGYTF. CDR3 DNA sequence: TGTGCCAGCAGCCCGGAGAGGGCACAGGGGATCTATGGCTACACCTTC.

This clone was observed a single time. This rearrangement joins TRBV27 to TRBJ2-1; 7 bases map to TRBD2. CDR1 and CDR2 from the germline V gene are MNHEY and SMNVEV (reference sequence). Losses at the gene ends were 9 bases for V and 9 bases for J; bases not matched to a gene: 8. The CDR3 runs 12 residues. The CDR3 spells CASGGLEAEQFF. The CDR3 nucleotides read TGTGCCAGTGGAGGACTAGAAGCTGAGCAGTTCTTC.

This clone was detected only once. This chain joins TRBV5-1 and TRBJ2-2; 12 positions match TRBD2. Germline CDR1 reads SGHRS; CDR2 reads YFSETQ. The trim removed 4 bases at V and 3 bases at J, leaving 7 bases unmatched. This CDR3 spans 17 amino acids. The DNA for the CDR3 is TGCGCCAGCAGCCTGACTAGCGGGAGAGGGCACACCGGGGAGCTGTTTTTT. It codes for CASSLTSGRGHTGELFF.

V usage is TRBV10-3 and J usage is TRBJ2-7, with TRBD2 identical over 11 bases. This CDR3 is 15 amino acids long. Looked up from germline, CDR1 is ENHRY and CDR2 is SYGVKD. V was clipped by 0 bases and J by 2 bases; unmatched bases: 0. CDR3 residues: CAISESLAGAYEQYF. CDR3 nucleotide sequence: TGTGCCATCAGTGAGTCACTAGCGGGGGCCTACGAGCAGTACTTC.

The chain employs TRBV9 and TRBJ2-1, with TRBD1 identical over 8 bases. Germline V gene sequence: CDR1 SGDLS, CDR2 YYNGEE. This CDR3 region has 15 residues. After removal of 3 bases from V and 10 bases from J, the junction contained 12 bases not matched to a gene. DNA of the CDR3: TGTGCCAGCAGCGGCGTTATAGGACAGGGTTACGAGCAGTTCTTC. Protein sequence: CASSGVIGQGYEQFF.

V and J are TRBV5-5 and TRBJ1-1; 7 nucleotides align to TRBD1. The germline CDR1 and CDR2 sequences are SGHKS and YYEKEE (reference sequence). V gave up 4 bases and J gave up 2 bases; unmatched junction bases: 5. The CDR3 extends over 14 amino acids. CDR3 coding DNA: TGTGCCAGCAGCCCACAGGGGACTAACACTGAAGCTTTCTTT. Translating gives CASSPQGTNTEAFF.

The chain combines TRBV12-5 with TRBJ1-2; D gene unclear. The V end was cut by 6 bases, the J end by 8 bases, with 22 bases between. Germline CDR1 is LGHNT and CDR2 is FRNRAP. The CDR3 contains 15 residues. CDR3 residues: CASGRSTESDAGYTF. CDR3 DNA sequence: TGTGCTAGTGGCCGCTCCACAGAGTCCGATGCAGGCTACACCTTC.